Sequencing of this T cell receptor (beta chain) was carried out in a study of blood T cell repertoires in COVID-19. Across the whole study: Acute and convalescent COVID-19 samples came from the United States, Italy and Spain. The cDNA or gDNA used as material had been derived from T cells, B-cell-depleted T cells, or PBMCs.

Germline assignment: CDR1 SGHTA and CDR2 FQGNSA. The CDR3 runs 16 residues. Trimming at V came to 1 base and at J to 9 bases, leaving 6 bases not matched to a gene. Authors' processing steps: Amplification of reference gene primers was used by the study to estimate nucleated cell counts. Produced via immunoSEQ multiplex PCR; TCRdb's table is partial and in-frame only. The V and J calls and clone size were taken over from that table, and D and trimming were inferred from the DNA. Of some 80,000 clones in the sample, around 89% were seen once. V is TRBV7-2 and J is TRBJ2-2, with 12 bases fitting TRBD2. Material: peripheral blood. This TCR was recovered from a human donor in a cohort sampled during active COVID-19. CDR3 loop: CASSLGASGGAWELFF. CDR3 in DNA: TGTGCCAGCAGCTTAGGGGCTAGCGGGGGGGCATGGGAGCTGTTTTTT.